The clone carrying this TCR beta chain is labeled as medium-sized (0.01 to 0.1%). Its antigen remains unidentified. This record belongs to a study of cytomegalovirus exposure and HLA in healthy donors. Whole-study findings and limits: The investigators catalogued 164 TCR beta chains as cytomegalovirus-associated.

The primer mix had 60 Vbeta and 13 Jbeta primers. Using immunoSEQ multiplex PCR, the repertoire was profiled, and TCRdb retains in-frame clones only, with some absent. This table has around 100,000 clones, roughly 79% appearing once. The CDR3 runs 13 residues. Between the trimmed V and J ends, which lost 8 bases and 5 bases, there was a span of 15 bases. The germline V gene encodes CDR1 SEHNR and CDR2 FQNEAQ (reference sequence). The chain employs TRBV7-9 and TRBJ2-5, with a tentative D call TRBD2 (7 bases). The clonotype was recovered from a middle-aged man in good health and CMV-seropositive. Specimen: PBMCs. CDR3 bases: TGTGCCAGCCTGGGGGGGGCCCGGGAGACCCAGTACTTC. This codes for CASLGGARETQYF.